This section outlines one TCR beta chain sequence together with its context. Its target is not known. CDR1 and CDR2 from the germline V gene are MDHEN and SYDVKM. Trimming stripped 3 bases from V and 1 base from J, with 6 bases between. The CDR3 contains 13 residues. These data come from a study of radiotherapy plus CTLA-4 blockade in lung cancer. The data were produced by immunoSEQ multiplex PCR, yet TCRdb's version contains in-frame clones alone and is incomplete. The sample has some 94,000 clones, 82% seen once. Findings of the study overall: There was expansion of tumor-derived TCR clones in blood after radiotherapy plus ipilimumab.

With ipilimumab providing CTLA-4 blockade, focal radiation was administered to patients who had chemo-refractory metastatic non-small-cell lung cancer. The sample in question was peripheral blood, obtained from a patient treated with radiotherapy plus ipilimumab. This sequence was found in a human donor with non-small cell lung cancer that progressed on radiotherapy plus ipilimumab. The rearrangement uses TRBV28 and TRBJ1-1; D uncertain. CDR3 amino acids: CASSFGQNTEAFF. CDR3 sequence (DNA): TGTGCCAGCAGTTTTGGGCAGAACACTGAAGCTTTCTTT.